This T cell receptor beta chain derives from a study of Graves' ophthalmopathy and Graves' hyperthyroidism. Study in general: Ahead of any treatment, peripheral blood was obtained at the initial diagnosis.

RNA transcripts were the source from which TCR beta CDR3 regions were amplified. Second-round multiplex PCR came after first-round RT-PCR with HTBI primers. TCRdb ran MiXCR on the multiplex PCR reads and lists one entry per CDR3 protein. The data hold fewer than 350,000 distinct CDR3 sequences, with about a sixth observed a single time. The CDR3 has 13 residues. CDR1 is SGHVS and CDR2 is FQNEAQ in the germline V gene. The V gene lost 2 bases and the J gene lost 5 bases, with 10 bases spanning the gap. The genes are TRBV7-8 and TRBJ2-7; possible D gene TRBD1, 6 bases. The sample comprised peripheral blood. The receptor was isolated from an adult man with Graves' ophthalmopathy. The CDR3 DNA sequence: TGTGCCAGCAGCTTAATGACAGGAAACGAGCAGTACTTC. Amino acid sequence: CASSLMTGNEQYF.